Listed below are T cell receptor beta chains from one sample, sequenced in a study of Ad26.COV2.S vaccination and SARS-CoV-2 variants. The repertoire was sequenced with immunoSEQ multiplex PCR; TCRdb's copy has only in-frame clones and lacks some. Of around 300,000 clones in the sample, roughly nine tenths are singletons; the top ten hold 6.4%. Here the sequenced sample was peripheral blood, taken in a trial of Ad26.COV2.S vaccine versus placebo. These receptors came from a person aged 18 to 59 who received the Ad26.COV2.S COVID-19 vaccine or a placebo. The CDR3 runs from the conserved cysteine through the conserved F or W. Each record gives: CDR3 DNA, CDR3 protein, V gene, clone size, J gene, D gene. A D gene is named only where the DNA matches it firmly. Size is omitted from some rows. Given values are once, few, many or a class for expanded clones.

cdr3_nt: TGTGCCTGGAATTTAAGACTGGCGGGAGTCAATGAGCAGTTCTTC
cdr3_aa: CAWNLRLAGVNEQFF
v_call: TRBV30
clone_size: .
j_call: TRBJ2-1
d_call: TRBD2

cdr3_nt: TGTGCCATTAGGGGTCGTGGGAACACTGAAGCTTTCTTT
cdr3_aa: CAIRGRGNTEAFF
v_call: TRBV10-3
clone_size: .
j_call: TRBJ1-1
d_call: .

cdr3_nt: TGTGCCAGCAGCTTAGAGTCGGGTGGCTACACCTTC
cdr3_aa: CASSLESGGYTF
v_call: TRBV7-9
clone_size: once
j_call: TRBJ1-2
d_call: .

cdr3_nt: TGTGCCAGCAGCTTAGCCAGGGGTGGCAATTCACCCCTCCACTTT
cdr3_aa: CASSLARGGNSPLHF
v_call: TRBV7-2
clone_size: .
j_call: TRBJ1-6
d_call: .

cdr3_nt: TGCGCCAGCAGCTTGGGACAGGGACGTAATTCACCCCTCCACTTT
cdr3_aa: CASSLGQGRNSPLHF
v_call: TRBV5-1
clone_size: .
j_call: TRBJ1-6
d_call: TRBD1

cdr3_nt: TGTGCCAGCAGCATAGACGGTTACAATCAGCCCCAGCATTTT
cdr3_aa: CASSIDGYNQPQHF
v_call: TRBV7-2
clone_size: .
j_call: TRBJ1-5
d_call: .

cdr3_nt: TGTGCCAGCGCGAGGAAAAGCGGCGATTACAATGAGCAGTTCTTC
cdr3_aa: CASARKSGDYNEQFF
v_call: TRBV4-2
clone_size: many
j_call: TRBJ2-1
d_call: .

cdr3_nt: TGTGCCACCAGCAGAGATGGGGTGGGCGGCTACACCTTC
cdr3_aa: CATSRDGVGGYTF
v_call: TRBV15
clone_size: .
j_call: TRBJ1-2
d_call: .

cdr3_nt: TGTGCCAGCTCACCCGACACAGCTTCTGGCTACACCTTC
cdr3_aa: CASSPDTASGYTF
v_call: TRBV18
clone_size: .
j_call: TRBJ1-2
d_call: .

cdr3_nt: TGCAGCGCCCAACTAGGGTTGGTGAATGAGCAGTTCTTC
cdr3_aa: CSAQLGLVNEQFF
v_call: TRBV29-1
clone_size: .
j_call: TRBJ2-1
d_call: .

cdr3_nt: TGCGCCAGCAGCCCTAGCACTAAAGCCGACAGGTCCTACGAGCAGTACTTC
cdr3_aa: CASSPSTKADRSYEQYF
v_call: TRBV4-3
clone_size: .
j_call: TRBJ2-7
d_call: .

cdr3_nt: TGTGCCAGCAGTGACTCGAGGCGGGGTAGCACAGATACGCAGTATTTT
cdr3_aa: CASSDSRRGSTDTQYF
v_call: TRBV6-4
clone_size: .
j_call: TRBJ2-3
d_call: .

cdr3_nt: TGTGCCAGTAGTATTTTATACTCTGGGGCCAACGTCCTGACTTTC
cdr3_aa: CASSILYSGANVLTF
v_call: TRBV19
clone_size: .
j_call: TRBJ2-6
d_call: .

cdr3_nt: TGTGCCAGTAGTACCACCTCCGGGACTAACCAGTTCTTC
cdr3_aa: CASSTTSGTNQFF
v_call: TRBV19
clone_size: .
j_call: TRBJ2-1
d_call: TRBD2

cdr3_nt: TGTGCCAGCAGCCAAGGTGGGGACAGATTTAATGAAAAACTGTTTTTT
cdr3_aa: CASSQGGDRFNEKLFF
v_call: TRBV3-1/TRBV3-2
clone_size: .
j_call: TRBJ1-4
d_call: TRBD1

cdr3_nt: TGTGCCAGCGGGAAAGGGGGGCCAACTAGCTCCTACAATGAGCAGTTCTTC
cdr3_aa: CASGKGGPTSSYNEQFF
v_call: TRBV13
clone_size: .
j_call: TRBJ2-1
d_call: .

cdr3_nt: TGTGCCAGCAGTTTCCGGAAGGGACAGGGGGTTTCCGATGGCTACACCTTC
cdr3_aa: CASSFRKGQGVSDGYTF
v_call: TRBV27
clone_size: .
j_call: TRBJ1-2
d_call: TRBD1

cdr3_nt: TGTGCCAGCAGCTTTAGCTTAGCGGGAGGCACAGATACGCAGTATTTT
cdr3_aa: CASSFSLAGGTDTQYF
v_call: TRBV7-3
clone_size: .
j_call: TRBJ2-3
d_call: TRBD2

cdr3_nt: TGTGCCAGCAGCTTGGGCGGAATCCAAGAGACCCAGTACTTC
cdr3_aa: CASSLGGIQETQYF
v_call: TRBV5-5
clone_size: .
j_call: TRBJ2-5
d_call: .

cdr3_nt: TGTGCCAGTAGTCCCCCAGGGGGGGGAATTGAAAAACTGTTTTTT
cdr3_aa: CASSPPGGGIEKLFF
v_call: TRBV19
clone_size: .
j_call: TRBJ1-4
d_call: TRBD1

cdr3_nt: TGTGCCAGCAGTTTATTGGGCAGGGGGAGGAACGAGCAGTACTTC
cdr3_aa: CASSLLGRGRNEQYF
v_call: TRBV27
clone_size: .
j_call: TRBJ2-7
d_call: .

cdr3_nt: TGCAGTGCTAGTAAGGGGTCTGGAAACACCATATATTTT
cdr3_aa: CSASKGSGNTIYF
v_call: TRBV20-1
clone_size: .
j_call: TRBJ1-3
d_call: .

cdr3_nt: TGTGCCAGCAGCTTACACGGGCAGGTAAACTCTTATGAGCAGTTCTTC
cdr3_aa: CASSLHGQVNSYEQFF
v_call: TRBV7-2
clone_size: once
j_call: TRBJ2-1
d_call: .

cdr3_nt: TGTGCCAGCAGCTTGGGGGGGCTAGGTCGGGAGACCCAGTACTTC
cdr3_aa: CASSLGGLGRETQYF
v_call: TRBV5-8
clone_size: .
j_call: TRBJ2-5
d_call: .

cdr3_nt: TGCGCCAGCAGCCAAGATCGGGCAGGGAGGGGGTCCTACGAGCAGTACTTC
cdr3_aa: CASSQDRAGRGSYEQYF
v_call: TRBV4-3
clone_size: .
j_call: TRBJ2-7
d_call: .

cdr3_nt: TGCGCCAGCAGCCAAGGAAACAGGGGGCCGGACACCATATATTTT
cdr3_aa: CASSQGNRGPDTIYF
v_call: TRBV4-3
clone_size: .
j_call: TRBJ1-3
d_call: TRBD1

cdr3_nt: TGTGCCAGCAGTTTTCGGCAGGTCTTTGGTGAGCAGTTCTTC
cdr3_aa: CASSFRQVFGEQFF
v_call: TRBV28
clone_size: .
j_call: TRBJ2-1
d_call: .

cdr3_nt: TGTGCCAGCTCACCAGGACAGGGCTTTGGCTACACCTTC
cdr3_aa: CASSPGQGFGYTF
v_call: TRBV18
clone_size: .
j_call: TRBJ1-2
d_call: TRBD1

cdr3_nt: TGTGCCAGCAGTGCAAAGTACGAGCAGTACTTC
cdr3_aa: CASSAKYEQYF
v_call: TRBV2
clone_size: once
j_call: TRBJ2-7
d_call: .

cdr3_nt: TGTGCCAGCAGTGATAGCGGGGTTCACTATGGCTACACCTTC
cdr3_aa: CASSDSGVHYGYTF
v_call: TRBV25-1
clone_size: .
j_call: TRBJ1-2
d_call: .

cdr3_nt: TGTGCCAGTAGTCCGATTCCAGGGTGGTCGGCTTTCTTT
cdr3_aa: CASSPIPGWSAFF
v_call: TRBV19
clone_size: .
j_call: TRBJ1-1
d_call: .

cdr3_nt: TGTGCCAGCAGCCTGACCGGGGGTGCGGGGACTGAAGCTTTCTTT
cdr3_aa: CASSLTGGAGTEAFF
v_call: TRBV9
clone_size: .
j_call: TRBJ1-1
d_call: .

cdr3_nt: TGTGCCAGTAGTATAAGTCCAGTCTACAATGAGCAGTTCTTC
cdr3_aa: CASSISPVYNEQFF
v_call: TRBV19
clone_size: .
j_call: TRBJ2-1
d_call: .

cdr3_nt: TGCAGTGCTAGAGACTCCTACGAGCAGTACTTC
cdr3_aa: CSARDSYEQYF
v_call: TRBV20-1
clone_size: .
j_call: TRBJ2-7
d_call: .

cdr3_nt: TGCGCCAGCAGCCAAGACGGCACTTGGGGCACTGAAGCTTTCTTT
cdr3_aa: CASSQDGTWGTEAFF
v_call: TRBV4-3
clone_size: .
j_call: TRBJ1-1
d_call: .

cdr3_nt: TGTGCCAGCAGCTTCAGACAGAGAAGGAGTTACGAGCAGTACTTC
cdr3_aa: CASSFRQRRSYEQYF
v_call: TRBV5-6
clone_size: .
j_call: TRBJ2-7
d_call: .

cdr3_nt: TGTGCCACCAGCAGCAAGGGACAGGGACTCCAGCCCCAGCATTTT
cdr3_aa: CATSSKGQGLQPQHF
v_call: TRBV15
clone_size: .
j_call: TRBJ1-5
d_call: TRBD1

cdr3_nt: TGTGCCAGCAGCTTAGAGAACTGGGGAAACACCATATATTTT
cdr3_aa: CASSLENWGNTIYF
v_call: TRBV7-3
clone_size: .
j_call: TRBJ1-3
d_call: .

cdr3_nt: TGTGCCAGCAGTATGTCAGCAAAGTGGGAGCAGTACTTC
cdr3_aa: CASSMSAKWEQYF
v_call: TRBV28
clone_size: once
j_call: TRBJ2-7
d_call: .